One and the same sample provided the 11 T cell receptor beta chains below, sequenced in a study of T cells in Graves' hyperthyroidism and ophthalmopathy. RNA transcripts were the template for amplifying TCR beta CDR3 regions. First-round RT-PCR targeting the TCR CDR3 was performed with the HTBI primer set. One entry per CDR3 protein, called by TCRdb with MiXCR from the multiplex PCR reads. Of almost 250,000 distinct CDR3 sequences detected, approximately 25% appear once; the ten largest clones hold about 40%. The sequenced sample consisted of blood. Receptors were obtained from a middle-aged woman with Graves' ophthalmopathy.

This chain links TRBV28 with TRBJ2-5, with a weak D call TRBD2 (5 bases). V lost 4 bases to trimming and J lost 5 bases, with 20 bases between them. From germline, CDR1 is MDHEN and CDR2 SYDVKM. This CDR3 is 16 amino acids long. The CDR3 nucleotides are TGTGCCAGCAGTTGGGCTGTCTCGCCCCCGGGGGAGACCCAGTACTTC. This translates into CASSWAVSPPGETQYF.

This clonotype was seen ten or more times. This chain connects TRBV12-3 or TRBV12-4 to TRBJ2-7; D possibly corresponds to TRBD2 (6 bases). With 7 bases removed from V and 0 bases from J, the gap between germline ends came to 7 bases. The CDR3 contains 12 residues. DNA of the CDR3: TGTGCCAGCATGACTAGCTCCTACGAGCAGTACTTC. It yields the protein CASMTSSYEQYF.

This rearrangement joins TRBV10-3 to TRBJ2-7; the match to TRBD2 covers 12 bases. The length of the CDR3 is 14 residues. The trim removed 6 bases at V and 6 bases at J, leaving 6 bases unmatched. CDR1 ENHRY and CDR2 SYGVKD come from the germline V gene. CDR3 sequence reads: CAIRAGLAGREQYF. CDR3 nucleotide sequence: TGTGCCATCAGGGCTGGACTAGCGGGACGCGAGCAGTACTTC.

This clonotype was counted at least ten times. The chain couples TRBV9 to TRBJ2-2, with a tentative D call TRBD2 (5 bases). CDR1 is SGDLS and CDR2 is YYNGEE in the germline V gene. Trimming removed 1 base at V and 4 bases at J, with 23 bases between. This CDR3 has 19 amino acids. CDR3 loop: CASSVSWTPPLGATGELFF. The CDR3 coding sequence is TGTGCCAGCAGCGTATCGTGGACTCCTCCCCTGGGAGCCACCGGGGAGCTGTTTTTT.

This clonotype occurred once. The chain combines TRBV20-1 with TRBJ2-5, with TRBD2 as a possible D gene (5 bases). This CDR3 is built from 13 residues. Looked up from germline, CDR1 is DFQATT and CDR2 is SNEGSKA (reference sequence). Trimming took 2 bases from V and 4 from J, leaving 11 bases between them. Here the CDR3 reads CSARPSLRETQYF. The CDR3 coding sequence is TGCAGTGCTAGACCTAGCTTGAGAGAGACCCAGTACTTC.

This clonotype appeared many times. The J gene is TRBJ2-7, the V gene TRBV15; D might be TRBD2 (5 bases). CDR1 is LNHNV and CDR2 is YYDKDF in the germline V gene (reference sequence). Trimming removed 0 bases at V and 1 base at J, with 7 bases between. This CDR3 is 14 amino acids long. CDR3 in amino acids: CATSRDRTSYEQYF. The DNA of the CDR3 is TGTGCCACCAGCAGAGATCGGACTTCCTACGAGCAGTACTTC. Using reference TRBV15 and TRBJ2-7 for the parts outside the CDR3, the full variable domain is DAMVIQNPRYQVTQFGKPVTLSCSQTLNHNVMYWYQQKSSQAPKLLFHYYDKDFNNEADTPDNFQSRRPNTSFCFLDIRSPGLGDTAMYLCATSRDRTSYEQYFGPGTRLTVT.

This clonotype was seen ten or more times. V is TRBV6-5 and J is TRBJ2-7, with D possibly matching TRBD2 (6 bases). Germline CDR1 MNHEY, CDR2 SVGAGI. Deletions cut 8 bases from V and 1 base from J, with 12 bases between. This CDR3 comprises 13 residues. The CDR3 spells CASLSGTSYEQYF. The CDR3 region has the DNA TGTGCCAGCCTCAGTGGGACTTCCTACGAGCAGTACTTC.

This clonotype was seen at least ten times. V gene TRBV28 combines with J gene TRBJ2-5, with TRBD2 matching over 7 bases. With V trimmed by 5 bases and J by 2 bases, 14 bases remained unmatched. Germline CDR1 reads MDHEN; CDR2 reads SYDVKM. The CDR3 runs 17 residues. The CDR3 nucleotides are TGTGCCAGCAGTCTCCCGGGATTAGCGGGTGAACAAGAGACCCAGTACTTC. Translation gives CASSLPGLAGEQETQYF.

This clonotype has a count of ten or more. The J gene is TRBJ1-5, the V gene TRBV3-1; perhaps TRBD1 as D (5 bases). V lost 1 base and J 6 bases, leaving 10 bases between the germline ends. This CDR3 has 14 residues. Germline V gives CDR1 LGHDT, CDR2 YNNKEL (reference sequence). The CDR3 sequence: CASSQAQGSQPQHF. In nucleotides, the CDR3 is TGTGCCAGCAGCCAAGCCCAGGGATCTCAGCCCCAGCATTTT.

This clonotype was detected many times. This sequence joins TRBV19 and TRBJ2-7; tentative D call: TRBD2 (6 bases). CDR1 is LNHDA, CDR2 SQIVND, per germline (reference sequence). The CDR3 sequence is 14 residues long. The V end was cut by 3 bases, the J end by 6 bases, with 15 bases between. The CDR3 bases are TGTGCCAGTAGTATTGGGGGGAGGTCCGGCGAGCAGTACTTC. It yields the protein CASSIGGRSGEQYF.

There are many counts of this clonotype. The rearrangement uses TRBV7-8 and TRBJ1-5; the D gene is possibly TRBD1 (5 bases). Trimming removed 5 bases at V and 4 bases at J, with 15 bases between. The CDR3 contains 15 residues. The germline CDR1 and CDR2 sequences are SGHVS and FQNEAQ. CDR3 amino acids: CASSPTGASNQPQHF. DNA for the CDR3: TGTGCCAGCAGCCCTACCGGGGCCTCGAATCAGCCCCAGCATTTT.